These 14 T cell receptor beta chains originate from one sample sequenced in a study of vaccination effects on CD4 cells after COVID-19. For these receptors, no antigen is known. Investigators separated out CD4+ T cells once more than nine days of culture had passed. Participants received two doses of either the BNT162b2 or mRNA-1273 vaccine. Using immunoSEQ multiplex PCR, the repertoire was profiled, and TCRdb retains in-frame clones only, with some absent. Of about 47,000 clones detected, just over 70% appear once; the ten largest clones hold about 7%. This material consisted of CD4+ T cells from PBMCs cultured without peptide, taken after COVID-19 vaccination. The receptors stem from a human donor who received a COVID-19 vaccine.

This chain joins TRBV4-2 and TRBJ2-5; 8 bases are shared with TRBD1. The CDR3 sequence is 16 residues long. Germline CDR1 LGHNA, CDR2 YNFKEQ. Trimming removed 1 base from V and 5 bases from J; junction bases left unmatched: 9. This CDR3 is CASSQGLGQGGETQYF. The DNA of the CDR3 is TGTGCCAGCAGCCAAGGCCTCGGACAGGGCGGCGAGACCCAGTACTTC.

The gene calls are TRBV29-1 and TRBJ2-3, with 7 positions matching TRBD2. The CDR3 runs 13 residues. V gave up 7 bases and J gave up 5 bases; unmatched junction bases: 9. Germline assignment: CDR1 SQVTM and CDR2 ANQGSEA. CDR3 DNA sequence: TGCAGCGGCCTCCCCCAGCGGGGAGATACGCAGTATTTT. Amino acid sequence: CSGLPQRGDTQYF.

This sequence joins TRBV5-1 and TRBJ1-4; D remains unclear. Trimming removed 2 bases at V and 6 bases at J, with 11 bases between. The CDR3 has 14 residues. The germline gives CDR1 SGHRS, CDR2 YFSETQ. The CDR3 spells CASSFPLGYEKLFF. CDR3 bases: TGCGCCAGCAGCTTTCCGCTAGGGTATGAAAAACTGTTTTTT.

The rearrangement links TRBV28 to TRBJ2-5, with D maybe TRBD2 (6 bases). This CDR3 is 14 amino acids long. Trimming pared 6 bases from V and 2 bases from J, leaving 13 bases between. Germline V lookup: CDR1 MDHEN, CDR2 SYDVKM. CDR3 DNA sequence: TGTGCCAGCAGAACCACGGGGGTTCAAGAGACCCAGTACTTC. It yields the protein CASRTTGVQETQYF.

The gene calls are TRBV7-8 and TRBJ2-7; D gene ambiguous. Per the germline V gene, CDR1 is SGHVS and CDR2 is FQNEAQ. The CDR3 consists of 14 residues. Between the trimmed V and J ends, which lost 0 bases and 2 bases, there was a span of 8 bases. The chain's CDR3 is CASSLARHPYEQYF. CDR3 sequence (DNA): TGTGCCAGCAGCTTAGCCCGTCACCCCTACGAGCAGTACTTC.

This chain links TRBV6-5 with TRBJ1-2; TRBD1 agrees at 7 bases. CDR1 is MNHEY, CDR2 SVGAGI, per germline. The length of the CDR3 is 14 residues. V dropped 4 bases and J dropped 2; count of bases not matched to a gene: 4. CDR3 protein: CASSFLDRNYGYTF. The CDR3 region has the DNA TGTGCCAGCAGTTTCCTGGACAGGAACTATGGCTACACCTTC.

V is TRBV15 and J is TRBJ2-3, with D unresolved. Trimming stripped 0 bases from V and 0 bases from J, with 10 bases between. Germline-derived CDR1 and CDR2 are LNHNV and YYDKDF (reference sequence). This CDR3 region has 16 residues. The CDR3 spells CATSRDLVPSTDTQYF. The DNA for the CDR3 is TGTGCCACCAGCAGAGATTTGGTACCTAGCACAGATACGCAGTATTTT.

The V call is TRBV7-6, the J call TRBJ2-5, with TRBD1 identical over 8 bases. The CDR3 contains 17 residues. J lost 1 base, V lost 0 bases, and 7 bases had no gene match. From germline, CDR1 is SGHVS and CDR2 FNYEAQ. The CDR3 sequence is CASSLAIRTGSQETQYF. The CDR3 DNA reads TGTGCCAGCAGCTTAGCGATTCGGACAGGGTCCCAAGAGACCCAGTACTTC.

The gene calls are TRBV19 and TRBJ1-1, with TRBD1 matching over 7 bases. The CDR3 contains 13 residues. Germline CDR1 reads LNHDA; CDR2 reads SQIVND (reference sequence). Losses at the gene ends were 4 bases for V and 4 bases for J; bases not matched to a gene: 3. CDR3 bases: TGTGCCAGTAGTAAATACAGGGGCACTGAAGCTTTCTTT. It encodes CASSKYRGTEAFF. Looking up the rest from reference TRBV19 and TRBJ1-1 gives the full variable domain: DGGITQSPKYLFRKEGQNVTLSCEQNLNHDAMYWYRQDPGQGLRLIYYSQIVNDFQKGDIAEGYSVSREKKESFPLTVTSAQKNPTAFYLCASSKYRGTEAFFGQGTRLTVV.

V usage is TRBV15 and J usage is TRBJ1-2; D is unclear. The germline gives CDR1 LNHNV, CDR2 YYDKDF (reference sequence). The V end was cut by 4 bases, the J end by 7 bases, with 10 bases between. The CDR3 totals 12 residues. The CDR3 coding sequence is TGTGCCACCAGCACCGACGGATTTGGCTACACCTTC. Protein product: CATSTDGFGYTF.

This chain links TRBV11-2 with TRBJ2-2, with D tentatively TRBD2 (6 bases). CDR1 is SGHAT and CDR2 is FQNNGV in the germline V gene. CDR3 size: 16 residues. Trimming left V 3 bases short and J 0 bases short, with 11 bases between. CDR3 sequence (DNA): TGTGCCAGCAGCTTTAGGCTAGCGACGAACACCGGGGAGCTGTTTTTT. Encoded protein: CASSFRLATNTGELFF.

The rearrangement uses TRBV7-9 and TRBJ1-1, with 9 nucleotides matching TRBD1. Per the germline V gene, CDR1 is SEHNR and CDR2 is FQNEAQ (reference sequence). V was clipped by 7 bases and J by 9 bases; unmatched bases: 9. The CDR3 totals 13 residues. The CDR3 DNA sequence: TGTGCCAGCACCAATACCGGGACAGGGAAAGCTTTCTTT. Translated, it gives CASTNTGTGKAFF. Using reference TRBV7-9 and TRBJ1-1 for the parts outside the CDR3, the full variable domain is DTGVSQNPRHKITKRGQNVTFRCDPISEHNRLYWYRQTLGQGPEFLTYFQNEAQLEKSRLLSDRFSAERPKGSFSTLEIQRTEQGDSAMYLCASTNTGTGKAFFGQGTRLTVV.

The chain employs TRBV5-1 and TRBJ2-7; D gene ambiguous. The germline CDR1 and CDR2 sequences are SGHRS and YFSETQ. This CDR3 has 13 amino acids. Trimming removed 4 bases at V and 1 base at J, with 9 bases between. This CDR3 reads CASSPDGSYEQYF. CDR3 DNA sequence: TGCGCCAGCAGCCCGGACGGGTCCTACGAGCAGTACTTC.

This clone came up once. The gene calls are TRBV6-1 and TRBJ2-7, with a weak D call TRBD2 (5 bases). The CDR3 is 14 residues long. Germline-derived CDR1 and CDR2 are MNHNS and SASEGT. Between the trimmed V and J ends, which lost 3 bases and 7 bases, there was a span of 16 bases. CDR3 sequence (DNA): TGTGCCAGCAGTGATGGACTGGGAGTCTCTGAGCAGTACTTC. Protein: CASSDGLGVSEQYF.